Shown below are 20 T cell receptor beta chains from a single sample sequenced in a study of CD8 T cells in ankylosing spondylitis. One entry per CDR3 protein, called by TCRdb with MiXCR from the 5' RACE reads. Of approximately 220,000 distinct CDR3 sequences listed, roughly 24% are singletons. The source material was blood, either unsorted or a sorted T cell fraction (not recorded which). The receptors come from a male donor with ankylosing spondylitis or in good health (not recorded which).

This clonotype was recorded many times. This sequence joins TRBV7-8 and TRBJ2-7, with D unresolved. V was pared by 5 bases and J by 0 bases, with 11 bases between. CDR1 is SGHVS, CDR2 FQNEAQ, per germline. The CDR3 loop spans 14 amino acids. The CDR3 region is CASSPYQSSYEQYF. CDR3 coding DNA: TGTGCCAGCAGCCCGTACCAGAGCTCCTACGAGCAGTACTTC.

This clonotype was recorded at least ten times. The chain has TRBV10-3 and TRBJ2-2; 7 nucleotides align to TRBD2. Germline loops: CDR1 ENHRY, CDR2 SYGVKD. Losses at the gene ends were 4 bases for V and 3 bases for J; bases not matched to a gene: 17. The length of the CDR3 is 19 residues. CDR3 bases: TGTGCCATCAGTGTGCAGGGAGGGAGGAAGCGTCGGGACACCGGGGAGCTGTTTTTT. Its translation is CAISVQGGRKRRDTGELFF.

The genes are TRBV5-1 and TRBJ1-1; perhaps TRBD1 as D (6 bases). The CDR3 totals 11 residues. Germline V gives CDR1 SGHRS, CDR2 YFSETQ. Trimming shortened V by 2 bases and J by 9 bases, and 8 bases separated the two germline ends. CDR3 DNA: TGCGCCAGCAGCTTACAGGGTAAAGCTTTCTTT. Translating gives CASSLQGKAFF.

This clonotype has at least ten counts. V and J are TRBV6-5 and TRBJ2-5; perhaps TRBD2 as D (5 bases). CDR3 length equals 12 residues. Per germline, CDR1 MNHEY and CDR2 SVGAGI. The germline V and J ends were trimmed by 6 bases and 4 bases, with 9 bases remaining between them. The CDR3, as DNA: TGTGCCAGCAGCTCCCGGGGAGAGACCCAGTACTTC. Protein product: CASSSRGETQYF.

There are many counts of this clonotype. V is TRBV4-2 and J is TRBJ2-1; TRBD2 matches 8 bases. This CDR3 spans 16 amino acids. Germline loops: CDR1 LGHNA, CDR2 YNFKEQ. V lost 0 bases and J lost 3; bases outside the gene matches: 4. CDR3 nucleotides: TGTGCCAGCAGCCAAGAGCAGCGGGGGATCTACAATGAGCAGTTCTTC. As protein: CASSQEQRGIYNEQFF.

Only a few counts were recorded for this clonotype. This chain's CDR3 is CASRNGESTDTQYF. Here the CDR3 DNA reads TGCGCCAGCAGGAACGGGGAGAGCACAGATACGCAGTATTTT. V and J are TRBV5-1 and TRBJ2-3, with D perhaps TRBD2 (5 bases). Germline V CDR1 and CDR2: SGHRS, YFSETQ. This CDR3 has 14 residues. V lost 5 bases to trimming and J lost 0 bases, with 10 bases between them.

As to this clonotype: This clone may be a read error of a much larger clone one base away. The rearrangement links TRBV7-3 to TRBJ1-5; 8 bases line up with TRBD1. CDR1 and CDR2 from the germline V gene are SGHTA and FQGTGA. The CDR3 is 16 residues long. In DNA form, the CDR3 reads TGTTCCAGCAGCCGTCCCATGGCAGGGGGCTGTCAGCCCCAGCATTTT. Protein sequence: CSSSRPMAGGCQPQHF.

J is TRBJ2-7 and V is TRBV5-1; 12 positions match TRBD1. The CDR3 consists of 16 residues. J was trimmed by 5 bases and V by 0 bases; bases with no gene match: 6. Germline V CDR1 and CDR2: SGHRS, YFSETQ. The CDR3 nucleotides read TGCGCCAGCAGCTTGGCCCCGGGACAGGGGGCAAACGAGCAGTACTTC. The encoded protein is CASSLAPGQGANEQYF. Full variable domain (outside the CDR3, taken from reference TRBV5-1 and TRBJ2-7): KAGVTQTPRYLIKTRGQQVTLSCSPISGHRSVSWYQQTPGQGLQFLFEYFSETQRNKGNFPGRFSGRQFSNSRSEMNVSTLELGDSALYLCASSLAPGQGANEQYFGPGTRLTVT.

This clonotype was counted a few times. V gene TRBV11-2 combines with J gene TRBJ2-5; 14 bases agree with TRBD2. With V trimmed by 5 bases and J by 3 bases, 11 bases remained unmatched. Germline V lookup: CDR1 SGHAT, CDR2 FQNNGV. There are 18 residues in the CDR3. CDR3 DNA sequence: TGTGCCAGCAGCCTGGGGGGACCGGGACTAGCGGGAGAAGAGACCCAGTACTTC. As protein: CASSLGGPGLAGEETQYF.

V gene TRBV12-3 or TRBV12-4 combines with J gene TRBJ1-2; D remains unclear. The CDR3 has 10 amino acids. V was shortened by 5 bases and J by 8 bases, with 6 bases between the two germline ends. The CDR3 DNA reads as TGTGCCAGCAGTAGGAAAGGCTACACCTTC. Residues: CASSRKGYTF.

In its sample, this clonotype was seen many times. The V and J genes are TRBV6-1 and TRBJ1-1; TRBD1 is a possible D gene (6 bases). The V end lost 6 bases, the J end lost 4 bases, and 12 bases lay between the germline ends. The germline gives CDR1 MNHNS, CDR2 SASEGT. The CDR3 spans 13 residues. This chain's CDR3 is CASRLTGITEAFF. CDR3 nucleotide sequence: TGTGCCAGCAGGCTAACAGGGATCACTGAAGCTTTCTTT.

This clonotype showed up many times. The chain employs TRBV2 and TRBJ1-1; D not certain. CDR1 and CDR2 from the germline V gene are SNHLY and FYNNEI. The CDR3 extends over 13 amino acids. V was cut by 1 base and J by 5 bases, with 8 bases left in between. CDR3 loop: CASSEEGRTEAFF. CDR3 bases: TGTGCCAGCAGTGAAGAAGGGCGTACTGAAGCTTTCTTT.

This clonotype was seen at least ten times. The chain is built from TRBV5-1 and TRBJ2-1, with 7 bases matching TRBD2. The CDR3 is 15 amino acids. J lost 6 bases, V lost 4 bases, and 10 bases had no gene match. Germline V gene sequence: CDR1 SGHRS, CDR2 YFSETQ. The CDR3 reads CASSPGTTPPNEQFF. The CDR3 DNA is TGCGCCAGCAGCCCGGGGACTACGCCCCCCAATGAGCAGTTCTTC.

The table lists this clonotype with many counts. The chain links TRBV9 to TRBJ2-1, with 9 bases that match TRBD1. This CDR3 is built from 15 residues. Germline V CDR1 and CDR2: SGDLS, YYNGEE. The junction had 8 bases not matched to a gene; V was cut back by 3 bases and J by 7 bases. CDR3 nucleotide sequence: TGTGCCAGCAGCGCCCGGGACAGGGTAAGGAATGAGCAGTTCTTC. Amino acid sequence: CASSARDRVRNEQFF.

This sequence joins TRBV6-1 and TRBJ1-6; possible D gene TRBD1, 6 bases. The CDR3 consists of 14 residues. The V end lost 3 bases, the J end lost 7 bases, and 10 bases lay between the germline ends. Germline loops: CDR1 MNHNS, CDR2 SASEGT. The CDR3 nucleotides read TGTGCCAGCAGTGACAGGGGATGGAATTCACCCCTCCACTTT. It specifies CASSDRGWNSPLHF.

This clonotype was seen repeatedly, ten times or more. Here the CDR3 reads CSARSGTTTNEQFF. The CDR3 bases are TGCAGTGCTAGATCCGGGACCACCACCAATGAGCAGTTCTTC. This chain uses TRBV20-1 with TRBJ2-1; perhaps D is TRBD1 or TRBD2 (5 bases each). Germline assignment: CDR1 DFQATT and CDR2 SNEGSKA (reference sequence). The CDR3 covers 14 residues. Trimming pared 2 bases from V and 6 bases from J, leaving 14 bases between.

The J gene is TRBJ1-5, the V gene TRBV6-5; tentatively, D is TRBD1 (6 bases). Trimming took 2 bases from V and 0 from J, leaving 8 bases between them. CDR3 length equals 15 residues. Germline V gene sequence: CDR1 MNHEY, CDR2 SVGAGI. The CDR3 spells CASSYGTPSNQPQHF. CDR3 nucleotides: TGTGCCAGCAGTTACGGGACACCTAGCAATCAGCCCCAGCATTTT.

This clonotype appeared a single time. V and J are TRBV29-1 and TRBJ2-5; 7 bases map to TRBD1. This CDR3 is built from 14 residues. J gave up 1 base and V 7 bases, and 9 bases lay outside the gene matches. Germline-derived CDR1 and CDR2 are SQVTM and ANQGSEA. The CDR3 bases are TGCAGCGGCAGACAGGGAACGGGCCAAGAGACCCAGTACTTC. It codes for CSGRQGTGQETQYF.

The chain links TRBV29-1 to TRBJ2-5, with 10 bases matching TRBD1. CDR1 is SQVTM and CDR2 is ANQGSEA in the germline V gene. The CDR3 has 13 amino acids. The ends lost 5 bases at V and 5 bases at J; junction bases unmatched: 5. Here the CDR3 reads CSVRQGAFETQYF. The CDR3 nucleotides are TGCAGCGTTCGACAGGGGGCATTCGAGACCCAGTACTTC.

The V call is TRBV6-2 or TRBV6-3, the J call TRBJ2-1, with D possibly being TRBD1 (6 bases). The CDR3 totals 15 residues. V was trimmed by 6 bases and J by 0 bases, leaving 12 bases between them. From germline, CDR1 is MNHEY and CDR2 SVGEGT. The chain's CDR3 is CASSGQYSSYNEQFF. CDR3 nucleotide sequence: TGTGCCAGCAGCGGACAGTACAGCTCCTACAATGAGCAGTTCTTC.